The clone carrying this T cell receptor beta chain was recorded a few times. The antigen remains unidentified. TCRdb reprocessed the PCR reads via MiXCR and lists one record per CDR3 protein. The sample yields about 510,000 distinct CDR3 sequences, under 30% seen once. The data originate from a study of molecular identifiers for immune sequencing clone quantification. The study, taken as a whole, reports: Investigators reportedly could detect spiked Jurkat TCR RNA from one cell among approximately 970,000 naive cells. Clones of above 20 RNA copies carried over 99% of effector molecules; in naive cells they carried under 1%.

Germline V gene sequence: CDR1 SQVTM, CDR2 ANQGSEA. With V trimmed by 4 bases and J by 4 bases, 3 bases remained unmatched. The CDR3 length is 13 residues. The clonotype was recovered from a human donor in good health. Some libraries in this study had Jurkat cell RNA spiked in. Sequences were obtained from naive CD8+ T cells from blood, with Jurkat cell RNA spiked in. The subset is: FACS-sorted CD8+CD4-CCR7+CD45RA+ naive T cells. The chain couples TRBV29-1 to TRBJ2-2; TRBD2 matches 7 bases. The CDR3 is CSVVQRGTGELFF. In DNA form, the CDR3 reads TGCAGCGTTGTTCAGCGGGGCACCGGGGAGCTGTTTTTT.